What follows are 17 T cell receptor beta chains derived from one specimen sequenced in a study of OX40 agonist ivuxolimab in advanced cancers. Sequencing used immunoSEQ multiplex PCR; TCRdb keeps in-frame clones, though not all of them. The repertoire holds about 73,000 clones, almost 90% seen once, with under 0.9% in the top ten. Specimen: CD4+ or CD8+ T cells sorted from blood, collected in a trial of the OX40 agonist ivuxolimab. Every receptor here comes from an adult with an advanced solid tumor such as melanoma, head and neck, liver or kidney cancer.

V and J are TRBV18 and TRBJ1-2; D gene ambiguous. The CDR3 is 13 residues long. Looked up from germline, CDR1 is KGHSH and CDR2 is LQKENI. V dropped 1 base and J dropped 2 bases, with 5 bases sitting between them. CDR3 DNA sequence: TGTGCCAGCTCACCACGCTCGAACTATGGCTACACCTTC. As protein: CASSPRSNYGYTF.

The V gene is TRBV6-4, the J gene TRBJ1-6; tentative D call: TRBD1 (6 bases). The CDR3 consists of 14 residues. Germline V CDR1 and CDR2: MRHNA, SNTAGT. V shed 3 bases and J shed 11 bases, with 14 bases lying between them. The CDR3 nucleotides are TGTGCCAGCAGTGAAGAACAGGGCCTTCCACCCCTCCACTTT. Amino acids: CASSEEQGLPPLHF.

This chain uses TRBV10-2 with TRBJ2-1, with D possibly being TRBD2 (6 bases). Germline assignment: CDR1 WSHSY and CDR2 SAAADI. Trimming cost V 2 bases and J 4 bases, with 21 bases left between them. The CDR3 is made up of 18 amino acids. In DNA form, the CDR3 reads TGCGCCAGCAGTGAGCGGGGGTCTTGGGCAGGTTTATACAATGAGCAGTTCTTC. It translates to CASSERGSWAGLYNEQFF.

The V call is TRBV6-1, the J call TRBJ2-4; tentatively, D is TRBD1 or TRBD2 (5 bases each). CDR3 length equals 14 residues. Trimming shortened V by 6 bases and J by 1 base, and 10 bases separated the two germline ends. CDR1 and CDR2 (germline): MNHNS, SASEGT. CDR3 nucleotides: TGTGCCAGCAGCACCGGGGCCGCCAAAAACATTCAGTACTTC. Protein product: CASSTGAAKNIQYF.

The V call is TRBV30, the J call TRBJ2-1, with 7 bases fitting TRBD2. V shed 4 bases, J shed 6 bases, and the junction held 15 bases outside the gene matches. This CDR3 has 16 amino acids. Germline V CDR1 and CDR2: GTSNPN, SVGIG (reference sequence). The CDR3 is CAWKGRGTSGPNEQFF. As DNA, the CDR3 is TGTGCCTGGAAGGGGAGGGGTACTTCCGGCCCCAATGAGCAGTTCTTC.

The chain couples TRBV5-1 to TRBJ1-1; 9 bases align to TRBD1. V lost 4 bases to trimming and J lost 6 bases; unmatched junction nucleotides: 10. CDR1 SGHRS and CDR2 YFSETQ come from the germline V gene. This CDR3 contains 15 residues. The CDR3 coding sequence is TGCGCCAGCAGCCAGTCCGGGACAGGGTCGGCTGAAGCTTTCTTT. Residues: CASSQSGTGSAEAFF.

The CDR3 DNA sequence: TGCGCCAGCAGCTTTGCGGGAGTTGAGAAGGAGACCCAGTACTTC. It specifies CASSFAGVEKETQYF. The rearrangement joins TRBV5-1 to TRBJ2-5, with 7 bases aligning to TRBD2. The V and J ends lost 2 bases and 5 bases, in that order; junction bases with no gene match: 9. Germline V gene sequence: CDR1 SGHRS, CDR2 YFSETQ. The CDR3 runs 15 residues.

The chain carries TRBV4-1 and TRBJ1-5; D is unclear. CDR1 and CDR2 from the germline V gene are MGHRA and YSYEKL. This CDR3 spans 17 amino acids. V was shortened by 4 bases and J by 0 bases, with 16 bases between the two germline ends. The CDR3, as DNA: TGCGCCAGCAGCCCCATGGGGATTAGTTATAGCAATCAGCCCCAGCATTTT. As protein: CASSPMGISYSNQPQHF.

The V and J genes are TRBV6-1 and TRBJ2-3, with D unclear. The CDR3 sequence is 15 residues long. Per the germline V gene, CDR1 is MNHNS and CDR2 is SASEGT. V gave up 6 bases and J gave up 0 bases, with 13 bases separating them. In nucleotides, the CDR3 is TGTGCCAGCAGCCCGAATCTAATTAGCACAGATACGCAGTATTTT. Protein: CASSPNLISTDTQYF.

The J gene is TRBJ1-5, the V gene TRBV6-5; 7 bases match TRBD1. The CDR3 sequence is 15 residues long. Germline CDR1 is MNHEY and CDR2 is SVGAGI. V gave up 3 bases and J gave up 4 bases; unmatched junction bases: 6. The CDR3 protein is CASSYGTGENQPQHF. DNA for the CDR3: TGTGCCAGCAGTTATGGAACAGGGGAGAATCAGCCCCAGCATTTT.

The J gene is TRBJ1-4, the V gene TRBV6-6; 7 bases line up with TRBD1. The V gene's germline CDR1 is MNHNY and CDR2 SVGAGI (reference sequence). V shed 6 bases, J shed 8 bases, and the junction held 9 bases outside the gene matches. The CDR3 loop spans 14 amino acids. The CDR3, as DNA: TGTGCCAGCAGGAAACAGGGGATTGGGGAAAAACTGTTTTTT. Amino acid sequence: CASRKQGIGEKLFF.

V and J are TRBV4-2 and TRBJ2-1, with a tentative D call TRBD2 (6 bases). The germline CDR1 and CDR2 sequences are LGHNA and YNFKEQ. This CDR3 contains 16 residues. The V end was cut by 0 bases, the J end by 1 base, with 10 bases between. Here the CDR3 reads CASSQDPLASYNEQFF. The CDR3 DNA reads as TGTGCCAGCAGCCAAGATCCTCTAGCGTCCTACAATGAGCAGTTCTTC.

The chain uses TRBV5-6 and TRBJ1-1; TRBD1 agrees at 11 bases. The CDR3 extends over 15 amino acids. J was trimmed by 4 bases and V by 5 bases; bases with no gene match: 7. Germline V gene data show CDR1 as SGHDT and CDR2 as YYEEEE. The CDR3 reads CASRRTGGGSTEAFF. DNA for the CDR3: TGTGCCAGCAGACGGACAGGGGGCGGAAGCACTGAAGCTTTCTTT.

J is TRBJ2-5 and V is TRBV2; 9 bases agree with TRBD2. This CDR3 is built from 15 residues. Germline trimming cut 4 bases from V and 3 bases from J; bases unmatched to any gene: 6. The germline V gene has CDR1 SNHLY and CDR2 FYNNEI. CDR3 bases: TGTGCCAGCAGTGGTAGCGGGGGAACAAAAGAGACCCAGTACTTC. Amino acids: CASSGSGGTKETQYF.

The sample holds a few counts of this clone. This sequence joins TRBV4-1 and TRBJ2-3; 8 bases match TRBD1. The CDR3 sequence is 15 residues long. CDR1 is MGHRA, CDR2 YSYEKL, per germline. After removal of 4 bases from V and 0 bases from J, the junction contained 3 bases not matched to a gene. The CDR3 DNA is TGCGCCAGCAGCCGACAGGGGTCGAGCACAGATACGCAGTATTTT. This gives the protein CASSRQGSSTDTQYF.

This chain uses TRBV6-1 with TRBJ2-5; 10 bases fit TRBD1. Germline V gene sequence: CDR1 MNHNS, CDR2 SASEGT. V dropped 6 bases and J dropped 4; count of bases not matched to a gene: 5. This CDR3 comprises 14 residues. CDR3 nucleotide sequence: TGTGCCAGCAGGGACAGGGGGTATGGAGAGACCCAGTACTTC. Amino acid sequence: CASRDRGYGETQYF.

The CDR3 DNA reads TGTGCCAGCTCTAATGGGGCGGGGGGCCGATACAATGAGCAGTTCTTC. It translates to CASSNGAGGRYNEQFF. V and J are TRBV6-4 and TRBJ2-1, with TRBD2 identical over 8 bases. Trimming took 8 bases from V and 4 from J; bases not matched to a gene: 13. The CDR3 spans 16 residues. CDR1 and CDR2 (germline): MRHNA, SNTAGT.